This TCR beta chain was sequenced in a study of cytomegalovirus exposure and HLA in healthy donors. The study ran its PCR with 60 Vbeta and 13 Jbeta primers. Clones were read by immunoSEQ multiplex PCR, and TCRdb kept only the in-frame ones, dropping some. The profile covers 120,000 or so clones, with less than 85% appearing a single time and around 4.2% taken by the ten largest. The CDR3 has 16 amino acids. Unmatched junction bases numbered 8, after V lost 6 bases and J lost 4 bases. Germline CDR1 reads ENHRY; CDR2 reads SYGVKD. What was sequenced was PBMCs. This chain joins TRBV10-3 and TRBJ2-3; 12 bases map to TRBD2. The receptor's source is a woman aged 40 to 49 in good health and CMV-seronegative. CDR3 loop: CAISDTSGRSSDTQYF. For the CDR3, the DNA is TGTGCCATCAGCGACACTAGCGGGAGGTCCTCAGATACGCAGTATTTT.